A single sample is the source of the 31 T cell receptor beta chains below, sequenced in a study of molecular identifiers for immune sequencing clone quantification. TCRdb fed the PCR reads into MiXCR, producing one record per CDR3 protein. The table shows about 640,000 distinct CDR3 sequences, with 15% to 20% occurring only once. Sequencing was carried out using naive CD8+ T cells from blood, with Jurkat cell RNA spiked in. Regarding subset: FACS-sorted CD8+CD4-CCR7+CD45RA+ naive T cells. The source of these receptors is a human donor in good health. Some libraries in this study had Jurkat cell RNA spiked in.

This clonotype was detected many times. This chain connects TRBV11-2 to TRBJ2-1; 7 positions match TRBD1. Trimming took 7 bases from V and 15 from J; bases not matched to a gene: 12. CDR1 SGHAT and CDR2 FQNNGV come from the germline V gene. This CDR3 has 12 amino acids. The CDR3 is CASIPLDRRPFF. DNA for the CDR3: TGTGCCAGCATCCCCCTGGACAGGCGTCCGTTCTTC.

The gene calls are TRBV4-1 and TRBJ2-1; D not resolved. Trimming left V 3 bases short and J 4 bases short, with 10 bases between. CDR1 is MGHRA, CDR2 YSYEKL, per germline. This CDR3 spans 14 amino acids. The CDR3 bases are TGCGCCAGCAGCCATGGCGGCCAATACAATGAGCAGTTCTTC. It is translated as CASSHGGQYNEQFF.

This clonotype has a handful of counts. The chain recombines TRBV14 with TRBJ2-5; 8 positions match TRBD2. V was pared by 4 bases and J by 5 bases, with 12 bases of the junction left unmatched. CDR1 and CDR2 from the germline V gene are SGHDN and FVKESK. CDR3 length: 16 amino acids. This CDR3 reads CASSPQVRGAGETQYF. CDR3 bases: TGTGCCAGCAGCCCCCAAGTGCGGGGGGCGGGGGAGACCCAGTACTTC. The complete variable domain, with remaining parts taken from reference TRBV14 and TRBJ2-5, reads EAGVTQFPSHSVIEKGQTVTLRCDPISGHDNLYWYRRVMGKEIKFLLHFVKESKQDESGMPNNRFLAERTGGTYSTLKVQPAELEDSGVYFCASSPQVRGAGETQYFGPGTRLLVL.

This clonotype was seen more than once but under ten times. CDR3: CASSVDTRTNWYQETQYF. CDR3 in DNA: TGTGCCAGCAGCGTAGACACGAGGACTAACTGGTACCAAGAGACCCAGTACTTC. This chain links TRBV9 with TRBJ2-5; D perhaps matches TRBD2 (6 bases). This CDR3 spans 18 amino acids. CDR1 SGDLS and CDR2 YYNGEE come from the germline V gene. V was trimmed by 0 bases and J by 0 bases, leaving 18 bases between them.

The chain recombines TRBV4-3 with TRBJ1-1, with 9 bases that match TRBD1. V lost 2 bases to trimming and J lost 4 bases; unmatched junction nucleotides: 5. The V gene's germline CDR1 is LGHNA and CDR2 YSLEER. The CDR3 contains 15 residues. CDR3 amino acids: CASSQPGQGRTEAFF. The CDR3 DNA reads as TGCGCCAGCAGCCAACCGGGACAGGGTCGCACTGAAGCTTTCTTT.

This clonotype has at least ten counts. This sequence joins TRBV7-6 and TRBJ1-1, with D tentatively TRBD1 (6 bases). Germline V gene sequence: CDR1 SGHVS, CDR2 FNYEAQ. V lost 5 bases and J lost 1, with 11 bases in between. The CDR3 is 14 residues long. DNA for the CDR3: TGTGCCAGCAGCCTAGACAGGTCGAACACTGAAGCTTTCTTT. As protein: CASSLDRSNTEAFF.

This clonotype was seen many times. The chain couples TRBV7-9 to TRBJ2-4; tentatively, D is TRBD1 (6 bases). Trimming removed 5 bases from V and 2 bases from J, with 13 bases in between. There are 15 residues in the CDR3. Looked up from germline, CDR1 is SEHNR and CDR2 is FQNEAQ (reference sequence). The CDR3 DNA reads as TGTGCCAGCAGCCTAAGAGGGGGAACCAAAAACATTCAGTACTTC. Translating it yields CASSLRGGTKNIQYF.

To note about this clonotype: Germline is not matched at one junction end, which may reflect a read error. The gene calls are TRBV13 and TRBJ2-2; weak D call: TRBD1 (5 bases). Per the germline V gene, CDR1 is PRHDT and CDR2 is FYEKMQ (reference sequence). CDR3 length: 17 amino acids. CDR3 DNA: TGTACCAGCAGCGCCCCCTACAGGACGAAGGACACCGGGGAGCTGTTTTTT. Encoded protein: CTSSAPYRTKDTGELFF.

This clonotype was recorded many times. The chain combines TRBV12-3 or TRBV12-4 with TRBJ1-5, with D maybe TRBD1 (5 bases). The germline V and J ends were trimmed by 5 bases and 6 bases, with 17 bases remaining between them. CDR3 length: 15 residues. CDR3: CASSEAATGPQPQHF. CDR3 DNA: TGTGCCAGCAGTGAAGCCGCGACGGGGCCTCAGCCCCAGCATTTT.

The chain recombines TRBV28 with TRBJ2-2; 7 bases agree with TRBD1. CDR3 length equals 16 residues. V shed 4 bases, J shed 2 bases, and the junction held 7 bases outside the gene matches. Germline V gives CDR1 MDHEN, CDR2 SYDVKM. The CDR3 here is CASSSRQGPNTGELFF. CDR3 nucleotide sequence: TGTGCCAGCAGTTCCCGACAGGGCCCTAACACCGGGGAGCTGTTTTTT.

This clonotype was seen at least ten times. The chain uses TRBV7-9 and TRBJ2-3; 7 nucleotides match TRBD2. The germline gives CDR1 SEHNR, CDR2 FQNEAQ (reference sequence). The CDR3 is 16 amino acids. V was pared by 5 bases and J by 2 bases, with 10 bases of the junction left unmatched. The CDR3 coding sequence is TGTGCCAGCAGCCGACGGCTAGCGGAGCCCACAGATACGCAGTATTTT. Translated: CASSRRLAEPTDTQYF.

The chain employs TRBV2 and TRBJ1-5, with D unresolved. Trimming cost V 0 bases and J 7 bases, with 13 bases left between them. The CDR3 is 15 residues long. Germline V gives CDR1 SNHLY, CDR2 FYNNEI. CDR3 bases: TGTGCCAGCAGTGAAGCGAGGGCTCACGAACAGCCCCAGCATTTT. It specifies CASSEARAHEQPQHF.

Many counts were recorded for this clonotype. The chain links TRBV7-9 to TRBJ2-7; D call uncertain. The CDR3 runs to 15 residues. V dropped 2 bases and J dropped 3 bases, with 14 bases sitting between them. Germline CDR1 reads SEHNR; CDR2 reads FQNEAQ (reference sequence). CDR3 sequence: CASSLSLKGLYEQYF. The CDR3 nucleotides are TGTGCCAGCAGCTTATCCCTCAAGGGCCTCTACGAGCAGTACTTC.

At least ten counts were recorded for this clonotype. This rearrangement joins TRBV6-2 or TRBV6-3 to TRBJ2-3; D is ambiguous. Germline assignment: CDR1 MNHEY and CDR2 SVGEGT. V lost 7 bases and J 6 bases, leaving 8 bases between the germline ends. The CDR3 spans 11 residues. The CDR3: CASNERDTQYF. CDR3 bases: TGTGCCAGCAATGAAAGGGATACGCAGTATTTT.

There are many counts of this clonotype. V and J are TRBV21-1 and TRBJ2-4; the table assigns TRBD2, which was not confirmed against the DNA. TRBV21-1 counts as a pseudogene. This CDR3 is 18 amino acids long. The CDR3 nucleotides are TGTGCCAGCAGCAAAGTTGACTATACAGCACTAGCCAAAAACATTCAGTACTTC. Its translation is CASSKVDYTALAKNIQYF.

This clonotype was seen more than once but under ten times. V and J are TRBV6-2 or TRBV6-3 and TRBJ1-2; 9 bases line up with TRBD1. This CDR3 is built from 18 residues. CDR1 and CDR2 from the germline V gene are MNHEY and SVGEGT. Trimming removed 7 bases from V and 3 bases from J; junction bases left unmatched: 18. The CDR3 DNA reads as TGTGCCAGCACCTCGATAAAGATACAGGGGGCGGTGGACTATGGCTACACCTTC. Translating gives CASTSIKIQGAVDYGYTF.

This clonotype occurred many times. The V call is TRBV11-2, the J call TRBJ2-3, with D possibly being TRBD1 or TRBD2 (5 bases each). V lost 3 bases, J lost 4 bases, and 17 bases lay in between. Germline V gene sequence: CDR1 SGHAT, CDR2 FQNNGV. The CDR3 totals 16 residues. CDR3 nucleotide sequence: TGTGCCAGCAGCTTCACCGGGACCTACCTTTCAGATACGCAGTATTTT. This codes for CASSFTGTYLSDTQYF.

The J gene is TRBJ2-7, the V gene TRBV27, with D perhaps TRBD2 (5 bases). Germline V gives CDR1 MNHEY, CDR2 SMNVEV (reference sequence). This CDR3 comprises 13 residues. The V gene lost 3 bases and the J gene lost 4 bases, with 10 bases spanning the gap. CDR3 residues: CASSFVGVYEQYF. The CDR3 DNA reads as TGTGCCAGCAGTTTTGTCGGGGTTTACGAGCAGTACTTC.

This clonotype has only a few counts. The chain carries TRBV19 and TRBJ1-5; D is possibly TRBD1 (5 bases). The germline V gene has CDR1 LNHDA and CDR2 SQIVND (reference sequence). The CDR3 length is 17 residues. The V end was cut by 3 bases, the J end by 0 bases, with 15 bases between. The CDR3 DNA follows: TGTGCCAGTAGTATCACGGGAGGGGATTTTAGCAATCAGCCCCAGCATTTT. Amino acids: CASSITGGDFSNQPQHF. The whole variable domain, filled in from reference TRBV19 and TRBJ1-5, reads DGGITQSPKYLFRKEGQNVTLSCEQNLNHDAMYWYRQDPGQGLRLIYYSQIVNDFQKGDIAEGYSVSREKKESFPLTVTSAQKNPTAFYLCASSITGGDFSNQPQHFGDGTRLSIL.

This clonotype was seen many times. The junction shows a germline mismatch at one end, possibly a read error. V gene TRBV9 combines with J gene TRBJ2-7; D may be TRBD1 (6 bases). The CDR3 consists of 11 residues. Germline V lookup: CDR1 SGDLS, CDR2 YYNGEE. Here the CDR3 DNA reads TGCGCCAGCAGCGTAGGGGGCGAGCAGTACTTC. It encodes CASSVGGEQYF.

This sequence joins TRBV6-2 or TRBV6-3 and TRBJ1-2, with D unresolved. CDR3 length: 11 amino acids. The germline gives CDR1 MNHEY, CDR2 SVGEGT. V was clipped by 3 bases and J by 1 base, with 0 bases between them. The CDR3 loop is CASSYNYGYTF. CDR3 bases: TGTGCCAGCAGTTATAACTATGGCTACACCTTC.

The chain combines TRBV7-7 with TRBJ2-5; the D gene is possibly TRBD2 (6 bases). CDR1 is SSHAT, CDR2 FNYEAQ, per germline (reference sequence). The CDR3 is 16 amino acids. CDR3 protein: CASGPVAGREFRTQYF. Here the CDR3 DNA reads TGTGCTAGCGGCCCCGTGGCAGGGCGGGAATTTCGGACCCAGTACTTC.

This clonotype was found once. Given a much more abundant clone one base away, this may be a read error. The rearrangement links TRBV12-3 or TRBV12-4 to TRBJ1-5; D perhaps matches TRBD1 (6 bases). This CDR3 is built from 13 residues. In DNA form, the CDR3 reads TGTGCCAGCAGTTTACCAGGGGAACAGCCCCGGCATTTT. This encodes CASSLPGEQPRHF.

This clonotype was counted only a few times. This sequence joins TRBV5-3 and TRBJ1-6; D is uncertain. TRBV5-3 is designated an ORF whose function remains uncertain. Trimming took 1 base from V and 7 from J, leaving 9 bases between them. This CDR3 has 14 residues. The CDR3 loop is CARSLTPINSPLHF. The DNA for the CDR3 is TGTGCCAGAAGCTTGACACCTATAAATTCACCCCTCCACTTT.

The sample holds many counts of this clonotype. This chain connects TRBV5-6 to TRBJ2-5; possible D gene TRBD1, 6 bases. The CDR3 is 14 amino acids. The germline V and J ends were trimmed by 3 bases and 0 bases, with 9 bases remaining between them. The germline gives CDR1 SGHDT, CDR2 YYEEEE. The CDR3 sequence is CASSYGTYQETQYF. Written as DNA, the CDR3 is TGTGCCAGCAGCTACGGGACATACCAAGAGACCCAGTACTTC.

The sample holds many counts of this clonotype. The chain uses TRBV5-1 and TRBJ2-7, with D perhaps TRBD1 or TRBD2 (5 bases each). V lost 3 bases to trimming and J lost 4 bases, with 17 bases between them. This CDR3 spans 15 amino acids. Germline lookup yields CDR1 SGHRS and CDR2 YFSETQ. The CDR3 sequence: CASSYGTPGEYEQYF. CDR3 coding DNA: TGCGCCAGCAGCTATGGGACGCCTGGTGAATACGAGCAGTACTTC.

This clonotype appeared many times. The rearrangement joins TRBV19 to TRBJ1-2; D unclear. Trimming pared 7 bases from V and 3 bases from J, leaving 3 bases between. This CDR3 contains 10 residues. CDR1 is LNHDA, CDR2 SQIVND, per germline (reference sequence). CDR3 in amino acids: CASKDYGYTF. In DNA, the CDR3 is TGTGCCAGTAAAGACTATGGCTACACCTTC. The whole variable domain, filled in from reference TRBV19 and TRBJ1-2, reads DGGITQSPKYLFRKEGQNVTLSCEQNLNHDAMYWYRQDPGQGLRLIYYSQIVNDFQKGDIAEGYSVSREKKESFPLTVTSAQKNPTAFYLCASKDYGYTFGSGTRLTVV.

The table lists this clonotype with many counts. V and J are TRBV19 and TRBJ2-3, with a possible D match to TRBD2 (5 bases). Per germline, CDR1 LNHDA and CDR2 SQIVND (reference sequence). This CDR3 contains 10 residues. The V end lost 10 bases, the J end lost 6 bases, and 8 bases lay between the germline ends. DNA for the CDR3: TGTGCCACCTCGGGGGATACGCAGTATTTT. It encodes CATSGDTQYF.

This clonotype was counted ten times or more. The CDR3 DNA sequence: TGCAGCGTTGAAGATCAAGGGGACAGGGACCAAGAGACCCAGTACTTC. It translates to CSVEDQGDRDQETQYF. This chain links TRBV29-1 with TRBJ2-5, with 9 bases identical to TRBD1. Germline V gene lookup returns CDR1 SQVTM and CDR2 ANQGSEA. V shed 0 bases and J 0 bases; nucleotides not matched to a gene: 5. The CDR3 sequence is 16 residues long.

This clonotype was seen ten or more times. The chain uses TRBV29-1 and TRBJ1-2, with TRBD1 matching 11 bases. The J segment lost 2 bases and the V segment lost 5 bases, leaving 7 bases of the junction unmatched. The CDR3 spans 15 residues. CDR1 and CDR2 (germline): SQVTM, ANQGSEA. The DNA of the CDR3 is TGCAGCGTTAGCGCCGGGACAGGGGGGAACTATGGCTACACCTTC. This translates into CSVSAGTGGNYGYTF.

This clonotype appeared many times. In DNA form, the CDR3 reads TGCAGTGCTAGGGCGTTGGACGTCCTGACTTTC. This encodes CSARALDVLTF. The chain carries TRBV20-1 and TRBJ2-6; no definite D call. The CDR3 sequence is 11 residues long. Trimming took off 3 bases at V and 11 bases at J, with 8 bases between the two ends. The germline V gene has CDR1 DFQATT and CDR2 SNEGSKA (reference sequence).